Below, 31 T cell receptor beta chains from the same sample are listed, as sequenced in a study of blood T cell repertoires in COVID-19. Sequenced by immunoSEQ multiplex PCR; TCRdb stores in-frame clones only, minus some. The sample has 100,000 or so clones, roughly nine tenths seen once. Sequenced material: peripheral blood. The receptors originated from a man between 60 and 70 years old with acute or convalescent COVID-19.

The chain couples TRBV6-6 to TRBJ2-1, with a weak D call TRBD2 (5 bases). V was shortened by 6 bases and J by 6 bases, with 18 bases between the two germline ends. Per germline, CDR1 MNHNY and CDR2 SVGAGI (reference sequence). This CDR3 has 15 amino acids. The CDR3 region is CASSWDLQRANEQFF. The CDR3 DNA follows: TGTGCCAGCAGCTGGGATTTACAGAGGGCCAATGAGCAGTTCTTC.

The chain is built from TRBV7-2 and TRBJ2-3; no definite D call. The germline CDR1 and CDR2 sequences are SGHTA and FQGNSA. Trimming cost V 2 bases and J 2 bases, with 14 bases left between them. The CDR3 is 16 amino acids. The CDR3 DNA follows: TGTGCCAGCAGCTTAATAGGCGGCTTCTCCACAGATACGCAGTATTTT. It yields the protein CASSLIGGFSTDTQYF.

The rearrangement links TRBV15 to TRBJ2-6; D is possibly TRBD2 (5 bases). This CDR3 spans 16 amino acids. The V end lost 3 bases, the J end lost 1 base, and 10 bases lay between the germline ends. Germline V gives CDR1 LNHNV, CDR2 YYDKDF (reference sequence). CDR3 sequence (DNA): TGTGCCACCAGCAGGGCGGCGGGTTCTGGGGCCAACGTCCTGACTTTC. Translated: CATSRAAGSGANVLTF.

V is TRBV2 and J is TRBJ1-4; TRBD1 might be the D (5 bases). V dropped 7 bases and J dropped 2 bases, with 14 bases sitting between them. The germline V gene has CDR1 SNHLY and CDR2 FYNNEI. The CDR3 is 15 residues long. The CDR3 protein is CASTQGRGTNEKLFF. CDR3 nucleotides: TGTGCCAGCACCCAAGGGAGGGGCACTAATGAAAAACTGTTTTTT.

The V call is TRBV2, the J call TRBJ2-2, with 7 bases identical to TRBD1. The CDR3 consists of 15 residues. Germline values: CDR1 SNHLY, CDR2 FYNNEI. Trimming took 6 bases from V and 5 from J; bases not matched to a gene: 9. DNA for the CDR3: TGTGCCAGCAGGAAGGGGGCCATAAAAACCGGGGAGCTGTTTTTT. This codes for CASRKGAIKTGELFF.

The DNA of the CDR3 is TGTGCCTGGGACCCATCTCGAAGCGCTCTCACTAACTATGGCTACACCTTC. Amino acid sequence: CAWDPSRSALTNYGYTF. The chain joins TRBV30 to TRBJ1-2; no firm D call. Germline V gives CDR1 GTSNPN, CDR2 SVGIG (reference sequence). The CDR3 totals 17 residues. The V and J ends lost 5 bases and 0 bases respectively, with 22 bases between them.

This chain connects TRBV9 to TRBJ2-1; D is uncertain. Germline CDR1 SGDLS, CDR2 YYNGEE. The CDR3 contains 13 residues. With 0 bases removed from V and 2 bases from J, the gap between germline ends came to 3 bases. CDR3 in amino acids: CASSVATYNEQFF. The CDR3 DNA sequence: TGTGCCAGCAGCGTAGCTACCTACAATGAGCAGTTCTTC.

The chain has TRBV28 and TRBJ1-5; D perhaps matches TRBD1 (6 bases). Trimming left V 4 bases short and J 4 bases short, with 17 bases between. Germline V lookup: CDR1 MDHEN, CDR2 SYDVKM. The CDR3 consists of 16 residues. The chain's CDR3 is CASSSLSRTANQPQHF. The CDR3 bases are TGTGCCAGCAGTTCCCTTTCTCGGACAGCAAATCAGCCCCAGCATTTT.

A single count supports this clone. The chain couples TRBV24-1 to TRBJ1-2; TRBD1 matches at 11 bases. The CDR3 loop spans 15 amino acids. Per the germline V gene, CDR1 is KGHDR and CDR2 is SFDVKD. V lost 7 bases and J lost 2; bases outside the gene matches: 5. CDR3 DNA: TGTGCCACCAGCCGGGGACAGGGGGTGAACTATGGCTACACCTTC. Translated: CATSRGQGVNYGYTF.

The V call is TRBV11-3, the J call TRBJ2-1; D perhaps matches TRBD2 (5 bases). Trimming left V 5 bases short and J 4 bases short, with 18 bases between. Germline V gene sequence: CDR1 SGHNT, CDR2 YENEEA. The CDR3 extends over 16 amino acids. The CDR3 bases are TGTGCCAGCAGCAAAGGGTCGGGTGGGGAGTACAATGAGCAGTTCTTC. It encodes CASSKGSGGEYNEQFF.

V usage is TRBV7-9 and J usage is TRBJ1-2, with 9 nucleotides matching TRBD1. Germline trimming cut 0 bases from V and 4 bases from J; bases unmatched to any gene: 3. CDR1 and CDR2 (germline): SEHNR, FQNEAQ (reference sequence). The CDR3 extends over 15 amino acids. CDR3 nucleotides: TGTGCCAGCAGCTTAGCCGCGACAGGGGGCTATGGCTACACCTTC. It specifies CASSLAATGGYGYTF. Complete variable domain (other parts from reference TRBV7-9 and TRBJ1-2): DTGVSQNPRHKITKRGQNVTFRCDPISEHNRLYWYRQTLGQGPEFLTYFQNEAQLEKSRLLSDRFSAERPKGSFSTLEIQRTEQGDSAMYLCASSLAATGGYGYTFGSGTRLTVV.

This chain links TRBV12-3 or TRBV12-4 with TRBJ2-2, with no clear D. This CDR3 has 13 residues. V was pared by 6 bases and J by 4 bases, with 9 bases between. CDR3 nucleotides: TGTGCCAGCAGGCCCCCAGGCACCGGGGAGCTGTTTTTT. This gives the protein CASRPPGTGELFF.

The chain uses TRBV7-2 and TRBJ2-7; the match to TRBD1 covers 8 bases. CDR3 length: 14 residues. After removal of 1 base from V and 3 bases from J, the junction contained 2 bases not matched to a gene. The germline V gene encodes CDR1 SGHTA and CDR2 FQGNSA. In DNA form, the CDR3 reads TGTGCCAGCAGCTTAGGGACAGGGATCTACGAGCAGTACTTC. Translation gives CASSLGTGIYEQYF.

The chain recombines TRBV19 with TRBJ1-5; D possibly corresponds to TRBD1 (6 bases). The CDR3 has 13 amino acids. The germline gives CDR1 LNHDA, CDR2 SQIVND (reference sequence). V lost 6 bases and J lost 6, with 12 bases in between. The CDR3 is CASSTDRGQPQHF. The CDR3 DNA sequence: TGTGCCAGTAGCACGGACAGAGGTCAGCCCCAGCATTTT.

J is TRBJ2-5 and V is TRBV3-1 (or the pseudogene TRBV3-2); 10 bases match TRBD2. CDR1 is LGHDT, CDR2 YNNKEL, per germline (reference sequence). The CDR3 consists of 17 residues. The trim removed 4 bases at V and 6 bases at J, leaving 14 bases unmatched. CDR3 nucleotide sequence: TGTGCCAGCAGCCCCATTAGCGCTAGCGGGAGAGGCAAGACCCAGTACTTC. This codes for CASSPISASGRGKTQYF.

This clone was seen just once. This specimen includes other DNA sequences encoding the same CDR3. This chain links TRBV11-2 with TRBJ2-3; 8 bases map to TRBD2. Unmatched junction bases numbered 7, after V lost 5 bases and J lost 3 bases. CDR3 length: 15 amino acids. Germline CDR1 and CDR2: SGHAT and FQNNGV. The CDR3 nucleotides read TGTGCCAGCAGCCCACTAGCGGTTTCGACAGATACGCAGTATTTT. Translation: CASSPLAVSTDTQYF.

The chain recombines TRBV7-9 with TRBJ1-5, with D unresolved. There are 12 residues in the CDR3. The germline V gene has CDR1 SEHNR and CDR2 FQNEAQ (reference sequence). Trimming took 5 bases from V and 4 from J, leaving 6 bases between them. CDR3 in DNA: TGTGCCAGCAGCAACGCGAATCAGCCCCAGCATTTT. It translates to CASSNANQPQHF.

The chain is built from TRBV25-1 and TRBJ2-5; D not certain. V lost 3 bases to trimming and J lost 1 base, with 9 bases between them. CDR3 length: 14 residues. Germline V gene data show CDR1 as MGHDK and CDR2 as SYGVNS. CDR3: CASSDVVAQETQYF. The CDR3 DNA reads as TGTGCCAGCAGTGATGTTGTAGCCCAAGAGACCCAGTACTTC.

CDR3 amino acids: CASSLVIGTEAFF. CDR3 coding DNA: TGTGCCAGCAGTTTAGTTATCGGCACTGAAGCTTTCTTT. V gene TRBV27 combines with J gene TRBJ1-1; no reliable D call. In germline, CDR1 is MNHEY, CDR2 SMNVEV (reference sequence). The CDR3 extends over 13 amino acids. Trimming removed 2 bases from V and 4 bases from J, with 8 bases in between.

This chain links TRBV10-3 with TRBJ1-3, with a possible D match to TRBD1 (5 bases). Germline V gene data show CDR1 as ENHRY and CDR2 as SYGVKD. The CDR3 covers 15 residues. Trimming took off 3 bases at V and 5 bases at J, with 14 bases between the two ends. The CDR3 reads CAISEIGRVRNTIYF. The CDR3 DNA is TGTGCCATCAGTGAAATAGGCAGGGTGCGAAACACCATATATTTT.

The J gene is TRBJ2-2, the V gene TRBV3-1 (or the pseudogene TRBV3-2); TRBD2 matches 7 bases. The CDR3 runs to 16 residues. Germline assignment: CDR1 LGHDT and CDR2 YNNKEL (reference sequence). J was trimmed by 1 base and V by 2 bases; bases with no gene match: 4. CDR3: CASSQMSGMNTGELFF. CDR3 sequence (DNA): TGTGCCAGCAGCCAAATGAGCGGGATGAACACCGGGGAGCTGTTTTTT.

The chain recombines TRBV28 with TRBJ1-4, with D possibly being TRBD1 (6 bases). Germline values: CDR1 MDHEN, CDR2 SYDVKM. The CDR3 consists of 17 residues. With 2 bases removed from V and 4 bases from J, the gap between germline ends came to 17 bases. The CDR3 region has the DNA TGTGCCAGCAGTTTAGTTCTTGGGGGCTATGGTAATGAAAAACTGTTTTTT. Encoded protein: CASSLVLGGYGNEKLFF.

This clone has a single count. The chain links TRBV5-1 to TRBJ2-3; 13 bases are shared with TRBD2. CDR3 length equals 18 residues. Unmatched junction bases numbered 8, after V lost 1 base and J lost 3 bases. The germline V gene has CDR1 SGHRS and CDR2 YFSETQ. As DNA, the CDR3 is TGCGCCAGCAGCTTGTTCGGACTAGCGGGAGTCGGAACAGATACGCAGTATTTT. It codes for CASSLFGLAGVGTDTQYF. Using reference TRBV5-1 and TRBJ2-3 for the parts outside the CDR3, the full variable domain is KAGVTQTPRYLIKTRGQQVTLSCSPISGHRSVSWYQQTPGQGLQFLFEYFSETQRNKGNFPGRFSGRQFSNSRSEMNVSTLELGDSALYLCASSLFGLAGVGTDTQYFGPGTRLTVL.

The chain carries TRBV29-1 and TRBJ2-3; 9 positions match TRBD2. The CDR3 has 15 amino acids. Unmatched junction bases numbered 4, after V lost 1 base and J lost 2 bases. CDR1 SQVTM and CDR2 ANQGSEA come from the germline V gene. The CDR3 protein is CSVEGAGGFTDTQYF. The CDR3 coding sequence is TGCAGCGTTGAAGGGGCGGGAGGGTTCACAGATACGCAGTATTTT.

The chain links TRBV28 to TRBJ1-4, with 10 bases that match TRBD1. CDR1 and CDR2 (germline): MDHEN, SYDVKM. This CDR3 has 15 amino acids. The J segment lost 6 bases and the V segment lost 5 bases, leaving 6 bases of the junction unmatched. The chain's CDR3 is CASSRGQGVDEKLFF. CDR3 nucleotides: TGTGCCAGCAGTCGCGGACAGGGGGTAGATGAAAAACTGTTTTTT. The full variable domain, with the rest looked up from reference TRBV28 and TRBJ1-4, is DVKVTQSSRYLVKRTGEKVFLECVQDMDHENMFWYRQDPGLGLRLIYFSYDVKMKEKGDIPEGYSVSREKKERFSLILESASTNQTSMYLCASSRGQGVDEKLFFGSGTQLSVL.

The chain couples TRBV7-2 to TRBJ2-5; D not resolved. V gave up 3 bases and J gave up 0 bases, with 11 bases separating them. CDR1 is SGHTA and CDR2 is FQGNSA in the germline V gene. This CDR3 contains 15 residues. The DNA for the CDR3 is TGTGCCAGCAGCTTCCTACAGAAGTACCAAGAGACCCAGTACTTC. Protein: CASSFLQKYQETQYF.

This chain joins TRBV6-5 and TRBJ1-1; TRBD1 is a possible D gene (6 bases). The CDR3 is 15 amino acids. V lost 0 bases and J lost 6, with 14 bases in between. CDR1 and CDR2 (germline): MNHEY, SVGAGI. The CDR3 DNA is TGTGCCAGCAGTTACTCACGTGGGGGCAACGCTGAAGCTTTCTTT. Translation gives CASSYSRGGNAEAFF.

This chain uses TRBV9 with TRBJ1-2; 10 bases line up with TRBD1. The V gene end was trimmed by 0 bases and the J gene end by 4 bases; junction bases not matched to a gene: 3. This CDR3 comprises 15 residues. The V gene's germline CDR1 is SGDLS and CDR2 YYNGEE. The CDR3 spells CASSVGRTGGYGYTF. DNA of the CDR3: TGTGCCAGCAGCGTAGGACGGACAGGGGGCTATGGCTACACCTTC. Variable domain in full (rest from reference TRBV9 and TRBJ1-2): DSGVTQTPKHLITATGQRVTLRCSPRSGDLSVYWYQQSLDQGLQFLIQYYNGEERAKGNILERFSAQQFPDLHSELNLSSLELGDSALYFCASSVGRTGGYGYTFGSGTRLTVV.

The chain combines TRBV5-1 with TRBJ1-1, with TRBD1 matching over 9 bases. The CDR3 totals 13 residues. V shed 5 bases, J shed 6 bases, and the junction held 5 bases outside the gene matches. Germline V gene sequence: CDR1 SGHRS, CDR2 YFSETQ. For the CDR3, the DNA is TGCGCCAGCAGTCGGACAGGGGAGGCTGAAGCTTTCTTT. It translates to CASSRTGEAEAFF.

The chain carries TRBV30 and TRBJ1-6; 11 bases map to TRBD1. The junction had 7 bases not matched to a gene; V was cut back by 3 bases and J by 6 bases. Germline CDR1 GTSNPN, CDR2 SVGIG (reference sequence). CDR3 length: 16 residues. CDR3 coding DNA: TGTGCCTGGAGCCCCGGACAGGGGGCAGGTAATTCACCCCTCCACTTT. Its protein is CAWSPGQGAGNSPLHF.

The chain has TRBV6-5 and TRBJ2-3; 9 bases map to TRBD2. This CDR3 region has 14 residues. Germline CDR1 reads MNHEY; CDR2 reads SVGAGI. Trimming removed 6 bases from V and 4 bases from J; junction bases left unmatched: 5. In nucleotides, the CDR3 is TGTGCCAGCAGGACGGGACTAGCATCAGATACGCAGTATTTT. This gives the protein CASRTGLASDTQYF.